The 27 T cell receptor beta chains below all came from one sample that was sequenced in a study of cytomegalovirus exposure and HLA in healthy donors. PCR used 60 Vbeta primers and 13 Jbeta primers. TCRdb's table, derived via immunoSEQ multiplex PCR, lists solely in-frame clones and lacks some. The sample gives roughly 130,000 clones, about four fifths of which show up once; about 0.94% is in the top ten. What was sequenced was PBMCs. These receptors were taken from a human donor in good health.

This clone has a handful of counts. The rearrangement uses TRBV5-1 and TRBJ2-1, with TRBD2 matching over 7 bases. V shed 4 bases and J 5 bases; nucleotides not matched to a gene: 6. CDR3 length: 14 amino acids. Germline V CDR1 and CDR2: SGHRS, YFSETQ. The CDR3 bases are TGCGCCAGCAGCCCCAAGCGGGATCACAATGAGCAGTTCTTC. This translates into CASSPKRDHNEQFF.

CDR3 loop: CASSLAGTNYEQYF. The DNA of the CDR3 is TGTGCCAGCAGCTTAGCTGGGACTAACTACGAGCAGTACTTC. V gene TRBV7-2 combines with J gene TRBJ2-7, with TRBD2 matching over 7 bases. Germline values: CDR1 SGHTA, CDR2 FQGNSA. The CDR3 is 14 residues long. The trim removed 0 bases at V and 3 bases at J, leaving 2 bases unmatched. Based on the CDR3 plus reference TRBV7-2 and TRBJ2-7, the full variable domain is GAGVSQSPSNKVTEKGKDVELRCDPISGHTALYWYRQSLGQGLEFLIYFQGNSAPDKSGLPSDRFSAERTGGSVSTLTIQRTQQEDSAVYLCASSLAGTNYEQYFGPGTRLTVT.

This clone occurred a few times. This chain joins TRBV5-1 and TRBJ1-2; perhaps TRBD1 as D (6 bases). With 0 bases removed from V and 6 bases from J, the gap between germline ends came to 21 bases. Germline CDR1 and CDR2: SGHRS and YFSETQ. The length of the CDR3 is 17 residues. The CDR3: CASSLAGFSGEGDGYTF. In nucleotides, the CDR3 is TGCGCCAGCAGCTTGGCCGGGTTTTCAGGGGAAGGTGATGGCTACACCTTC.

The sample holds a few counts of this clone. The chain employs TRBV25-1 and TRBJ2-7; the match to TRBD2 covers 7 bases. Germline V gene data show CDR1 as MGHDK and CDR2 as SYGVNS. V gave up 4 bases and J gave up 2 bases; unmatched junction bases: 14. The length of the CDR3 is 17 residues. The CDR3 DNA sequence: TGTGCCAGCAGTGGTCGGGCAGCGGGGCTGTTAACCTACGAGCAGTACTTC. It is translated as CASSGRAAGLLTYEQYF.

This clone showed up just a few times. V and J are TRBV5-4 and TRBJ1-4, with 11 nucleotides matching TRBD1. The germline gives CDR1 SGHNT, CDR2 YYREEE (reference sequence). The CDR3 is 14 amino acids. The V segment lost 4 bases and the J segment 7 bases; nucleotides outside the gene matches: 3. CDR3 nucleotide sequence: TGTGCCAGCAGCCGGACAGGGGGCGTTGAAAAACTGTTTTTT. Protein sequence: CASSRTGGVEKLFF.

This chain joins TRBV7-9 and TRBJ2-3; 7 nucleotides line up with TRBD2. The germline V gene encodes CDR1 SEHNR and CDR2 FQNEAQ (reference sequence). V shed 0 bases and J 5 bases; nucleotides not matched to a gene: 8. The CDR3 consists of 16 residues. The CDR3 sequence is CASSLAREGAGDTQYF. In DNA, the CDR3 is TGTGCCAGCAGCTTAGCGAGGGAGGGAGCGGGAGATACGCAGTATTTT.

J is TRBJ1-2 and V is TRBV5-6; D is perhaps TRBD1 (5 bases). CDR1 SGHDT and CDR2 YYEEEE come from the germline V gene. Trimming left V 4 bases short and J 2 bases short, with 12 bases between. The CDR3 is 14 residues long. This chain's CDR3 is CASSLTGRNYGYTF. CDR3 DNA: TGTGCCAGCAGCCTAACAGGACGGAACTATGGCTACACCTTC.

V gene TRBV19 combines with J gene TRBJ2-2, with unresolved D. The CDR3 has 12 residues. Germline V CDR1 and CDR2: LNHDA, SQIVND (reference sequence). Trimming took off 5 bases at V and 4 bases at J, with 5 bases between the two ends. CDR3 DNA sequence: TGTGCCAGTAGTCGGGTCACCGGGGAGCTGTTTTTT. This gives the protein CASSRVTGELFF.

This clone was detected only once. CDR3 bases: TGTGCCAGCAGTTTACGTCTACGCCCCTACGAGCAGTACTTC. It is translated as CASSLRLRPYEQYF. The V call is TRBV27, the J call TRBJ2-7; no clear D. V was shortened by 2 bases and J by 2 bases, with 10 bases between the two germline ends. Germline V lookup: CDR1 MNHEY, CDR2 SMNVEV (reference sequence). The CDR3 length is 14 residues.

The chain employs TRBV23-1 and TRBJ2-4; possible D gene TRBD1, 6 bases. TRBV23-1 is an open reading frame, and its role is uncertain. The CDR3 is 14 residues long. Between the trimmed V and J ends, which lost 3 bases and 4 bases, there was a span of 10 bases. The CDR3 here is CASSQNREKNIQYF. DNA of the CDR3: TGCGCCAGCAGTCAGAACAGGGAGAAAAACATTCAGTACTTC.

The rearrangement links TRBV7-9 to TRBJ1-4; TRBD1 is a possible D gene (5 bases). Germline CDR1 is SEHNR and CDR2 is FQNEAQ (reference sequence). This CDR3 is 17 amino acids long. V dropped 2 bases and J dropped 5 bases, with 18 bases sitting between them. The CDR3 reads CASSLYRWGVLNEKLFF. In nucleotides, the CDR3 is TGTGCCAGCAGCTTATACCGTTGGGGGGTCCTCAATGAAAAACTGTTTTTT.

This chain uses TRBV9 with TRBJ1-2; no clear D. Deletions cut 2 bases from V and 2 bases from J, with 13 bases between. CDR1 is SGDLS and CDR2 is YYNGEE in the germline V gene. The CDR3 runs 15 residues. CDR3 nucleotides: TGTGCCAGCAGCGTTAGCCGGCACGCGAACTATGGCTACACCTTC. This translates into CASSVSRHANYGYTF.

With respect to this clone: Mismatch with germline at one junction end may stem from a read error. The chain links TRBV10-2 to TRBJ1-4; D not resolved. This CDR3 contains 12 residues. Germline CDR1 WSHSY, CDR2 SAAADI. The CDR3 spells CASSEFPENPEF. CDR3 nucleotide sequence: TGCGCCAGCAGTGAGTTCCCGGAGAACCCGGAGTTT.

The CDR3 protein is CASSFLPAGVIYF. CDR3 DNA: TGTGCCAGCAGTTTCCTTCCGGCGGGCGTCATATATTTT. The chain employs TRBV6-5 and TRBJ1-3; D remains ambiguous. Germline V CDR1 and CDR2: MNHEY, SVGAGI. Trimming pared 4 bases from V and 12 bases from J, leaving 16 bases between. This CDR3 contains 13 residues.

This rearrangement joins TRBV13 to TRBJ1-6; the match to TRBD1 covers 7 bases. Germline V gives CDR1 PRHDT, CDR2 FYEKMQ (reference sequence). V lost 1 base to trimming and J lost 6 bases; unmatched junction nucleotides: 0. CDR3 length: 14 residues. The CDR3 DNA is TGTGCCAGCAGCTTAGACAGGGGTAATTCACCCCTCCACTTT. Its protein is CASSLDRGNSPLHF.

The J gene is TRBJ2-1, the V gene TRBV28, with 12 bases aligning to TRBD1. The V gene's germline CDR1 is MDHEN and CDR2 SYDVKM. The CDR3 totals 16 residues. With V trimmed by 2 bases and J by 8 bases, 7 bases remained unmatched. The CDR3 region is CASSLPQGQGADEQFF. CDR3 DNA: TGTGCCAGCAGTTTACCCCAGGGACAGGGGGCCGATGAGCAGTTCTTC. Full variable domain (remainder filled in from reference TRBV28 and TRBJ2-1): DVKVTQSSRYLVKRTGEKVFLECVQDMDHENMFWYRQDPGLGLRLIYFSYDVKMKEKGDIPEGYSVSREKKERFSLILESASTNQTSMYLCASSLPQGQGADEQFFGPGTRLTVL.

The count of this clone is one. V usage is TRBV28 and J usage is TRBJ2-1; TRBD1 is a possible D gene (5 bases). Germline CDR1 and CDR2: MDHEN and SYDVKM. Trimming took off 11 bases at V and 7 bases at J, with 12 bases between the two ends. This CDR3 region has 11 residues. CDR3 residues: CAYRTQNEQFF. CDR3 DNA: TGTGCCTATAGGACACAGAATGAGCAGTTCTTC.

The chain carries TRBV4-1 and TRBJ2-1; TRBD2 matches at 13 bases. The junction had 10 bases not matched to a gene; V was cut back by 5 bases and J by 9 bases. The CDR3 totals 16 residues. CDR1 is MGHRA and CDR2 is YSYEKL in the germline V gene. CDR3 in DNA: TGCGCCAGCAGCTCTCAACTAGCGGGGGGGGAACTTGAGCAGTTCTTC. This translates into CASSSQLAGGELEQFF.

The J gene is TRBJ1-4, the V gene TRBV5-4; D gene ambiguous. Germline CDR1 SGHNT, CDR2 YYREEE (reference sequence). Trimming removed 0 bases at V and 8 bases at J, with 8 bases between. The CDR3 is made up of 13 amino acids. CDR3 coding DNA: TGTGCCAGCAGCTTGGGGGCAGACGAAAAACTGTTTTTT. This gives the protein CASSLGADEKLFF.

This clone showed up just a few times. The chain is built from TRBV5-4 and TRBJ1-5; D is ambiguous. Trimming removed 2 bases at V and 4 bases at J, with 7 bases between. The CDR3 covers 13 residues. Germline loops: CDR1 SGHNT, CDR2 YYREEE (reference sequence). The CDR3 DNA follows: TGTGCCAGCAGCTTAGACATAAATCAGCCCCAGCATTTT. Amino acid sequence: CASSLDINQPQHF.

The sample holds a few counts of this clone. The rearrangement uses TRBV6-5 and TRBJ1-1; 7 bases agree with TRBD1. V lost 11 bases to trimming and J lost 10 bases; unmatched junction nucleotides: 10. Germline V gene sequence: CDR1 MNHEY, CDR2 SVGAGI. The CDR3 is 11 amino acids. CDR3 sequence: CACGMGTVAFF. The CDR3 DNA follows: TGTGCCTGCGGAATGGGGACAGTAGCTTTCTTT.

The chain combines TRBV9 with TRBJ1-4; tentatively, D is TRBD1 (5 bases). CDR1 is SGDLS and CDR2 is YYNGEE in the germline V gene. V lost 3 bases and J 8 bases, leaving 11 bases between the germline ends. The length of the CDR3 is 13 residues. The CDR3 here is CASSAQGGEKLFF. CDR3 DNA sequence: TGTGCCAGCAGCGCCCAGGGTGGGGAAAAACTGTTTTTT.

This clone was seen a handful of times. The chain joins TRBV2 to TRBJ1-1; D unresolved. Trimming took off 3 bases at V and 5 bases at J, with 10 bases between the two ends. The CDR3 has 13 amino acids. Germline lookup yields CDR1 SNHLY and CDR2 FYNNEI. CDR3 in DNA: TGTGCCAGCAGTGACCGGCCGGAGACTGAAGCTTTCTTT. It encodes CASSDRPETEAFF. Complete variable domain (other parts from reference TRBV2 and TRBJ1-1): EPEVTQTPSHQVTQMGQEVILRCVPISNHLYFYWYRQILGQKVEFLVSFYNNEISEKSEIFDDQFSVERPDGSNFTLKIRSTKLEDSAMYFCASSDRPETEAFFGQGTRLTVV.

The chain combines TRBV6-6 with TRBJ1-3; no clear D gene. Trimming stripped 6 bases from V and 0 bases from J, with 9 bases between. Germline V gene sequence: CDR1 MNHNY, CDR2 SVGAGI (reference sequence). There are 14 residues in the CDR3. The CDR3 here is CASRPPVSGNTIYF. The DNA of the CDR3 is TGTGCCAGCAGACCTCCGGTCTCTGGAAACACCATATATTTT.

V gene TRBV2 combines with J gene TRBJ2-3; TRBD2 matches at 7 bases. J was trimmed by 2 bases and V by 4 bases; bases with no gene match: 9. This CDR3 is built from 16 residues. Germline V gives CDR1 SNHLY, CDR2 FYNNEI. DNA of the CDR3: TGTGCCAGCAGTGTGGGAGCGGGGCTATTCACAGATACGCAGTATTTT. Protein: CASSVGAGLFTDTQYF.

Comment on this clone: Being one base from a much bigger clone, this may be a read error. The chain has TRBV4-2 and TRBJ1-1, with D unresolved. This CDR3 contains 15 residues. Deletions cut 1 base from V and 5 bases from J, with 14 bases between. Per the germline V gene, CDR1 is LGHNA and CDR2 is YNFKEQ. Here the CDR3 DNA reads TGTGCCAGCAGCCAAGCTTCCGGGAGTCAAACTGAAGCTTTCTTT. Its translation is CASSQASGSQTEAFF.

The chain has TRBV12-5 and TRBJ2-7; D is perhaps TRBD1 (7 bases). V lost 3 bases to trimming and J lost 3 bases, with 9 bases between them. Per the germline V gene, CDR1 is LGHNT and CDR2 is FRNRAP. The CDR3 contains 13 residues. The CDR3 DNA sequence: TGTGCTAGTGGTTTCCAGGGGGGCTACGAGCAGTACTTC. It specifies CASGFQGGYEQYF. Drawing the rest from reference TRBV12-5 and TRBJ2-7, the complete variable domain is DARVTQTPRHKVTEMGQEVTMRCQPILGHNTVFWYRQTMMQGLELLAYFRNRAPLDDSGMPKDRFSAEMPDATLATLKIQPSEPRDSAVYFCASGFQGGYEQYFGPGTRLTVT.